This is a list of T cell receptor beta chains from one sample in a study of response to subunit inactivated influenza vaccine. TCRdb analysed the RT-PCR reads with MiXCR anew, one entry per CDR3 protein. The data contain 610,000 or so distinct CDR3 sequences, 14% of them seen just once; the ten biggest clones take up around 10%. The sequenced sample was PBMCs from blood, obtained less than 13 days after vaccination. These receptor sequences come from a man over 45 who received an inactivated influenza vaccine. The conserved cysteine and the conserved F or W are not part of the CDR3 here.

j_gene,v_gene,CDR3aa
TRBJ2-7,TRBV6-2/TRBV6-3,ASSYSSFGTEIYEQY
TRBJ2-1,TRBV11-2,ASSLDRSYEQF
TRBJ2-3,TRBV5-1,ASSYGETDTQY
TRBJ2-7,TRBV20-1,SARPWRSNEAY
TRBJ1-6,TRBV5-5,ASSLQPYNSPLH
TRBJ1-5,TRBV5-1,ASSKGQGRDQPQH
TRBJ2-3,TRBV6-5,ASSYLAGRGDTQY
TRBJ1-1,TRBV14,ASSSGLLNTEAF
TRBJ1-6,TRBV6-5,ASSSTGGRDSPLH
TRBJ2-7,TRBV6-2/TRBV6-3,ASSYSTWSSYEQY
TRBJ2-7,TRBV7-2,ASSLTSGNIYEQY
TRBJ1-6,TRBV20-1,SARGTAGKPLH
TRBJ2-1,TRBV30,AWAGVYNEQF
TRBJ1-2,TRBV18,ASSQPPGRTYPNYGYT
TRBJ1-6,TRBV5-1,ASSLNPGQNNSPLH
TRBJ1-2,TRBV21-1,ASSKAVGQGNYGYT
TRBJ1-5,TRBV12-3/TRBV12-4,ASSLTRGDQPQH